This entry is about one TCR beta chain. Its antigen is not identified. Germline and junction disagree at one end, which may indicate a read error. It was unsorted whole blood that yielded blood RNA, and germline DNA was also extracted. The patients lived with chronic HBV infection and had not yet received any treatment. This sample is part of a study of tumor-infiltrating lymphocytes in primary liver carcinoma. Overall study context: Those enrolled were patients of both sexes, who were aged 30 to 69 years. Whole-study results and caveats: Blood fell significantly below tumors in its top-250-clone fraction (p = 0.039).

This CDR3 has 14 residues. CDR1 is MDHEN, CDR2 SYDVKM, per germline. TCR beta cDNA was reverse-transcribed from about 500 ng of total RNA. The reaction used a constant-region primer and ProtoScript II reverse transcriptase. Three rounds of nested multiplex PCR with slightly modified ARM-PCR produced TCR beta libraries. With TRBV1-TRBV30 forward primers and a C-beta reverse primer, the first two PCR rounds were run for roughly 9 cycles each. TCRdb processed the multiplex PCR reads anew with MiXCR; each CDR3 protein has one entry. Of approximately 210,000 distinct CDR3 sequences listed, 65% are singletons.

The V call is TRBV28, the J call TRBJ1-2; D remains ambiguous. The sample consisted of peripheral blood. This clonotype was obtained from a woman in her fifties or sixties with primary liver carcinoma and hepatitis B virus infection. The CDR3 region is CASSLKVAVYGYIF. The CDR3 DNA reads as TGTGCCAGCAGTTTAAAGGTGGCAGTCTATGGCTACATCTTC.